Here is one T cell receptor (beta chain) with its context. The specificity of this receptor is unknown. Nothing much larger sits one base from this clone, and base qualities are not available. The immunoSEQ Assay, a bias-controlled multiplex PCR, was used to amplify TCRbeta CDR3 regions from genomic DNA. In the authors' own workflow: The number of nucleated cells in each sample was estimated from the amplification of reference gene primers within the assay. To quantify the absolute abundance of each unique TCRbeta CDR3 rearrangement, sequence reads were collapsed and filtered. For each sample, productive Simpson clonality was calculated by taking the square root of Simpson's diversity index across productive rearrangements. TCRdb re-hosts the immuneACCESS table, in-frame sequences only. Its copies lack some clones; in the studies checked, an unresolved V gene accounts for under half of them, and the cause for the rest is not known. V, J and clone size were drawn from that table, and D and trimming were deduced from the DNA. The table for this sample lists roughly 170,000 clones; about 83% of them were counted only once. Jointly, the top ten make up around 0.88% of the sample.

The data belong to a study of blood T cell repertoires in COVID-19 (dated by TCRdb to the early 2020s). Regarding the study in general: Samples from collaborators originated in the United States, Italy and Spain and spanned both the acute and convalescent phases of COVID-19. The material from the prospective study consisted of cDNA or gDNA derived from T cells, B-cell-depleted T cells, or PBMCs. Deeply sampled blood TCRbeta repertoires from subjects exposed to, actively infected with, or recovered from COVID-19 were included in the dataset. The repertoires were made available in a free public database intended to serve as a resource for research on the immune response to SARS-CoV-2. Samples were obtained from the ongoing ImmuneRACE study (first 160 participants) and from about 1,300 subjects provided by 6 global collaborators. Sample metadata almost always included a de-identified subject ID, COVID-19 status, age in years and sex. Where HLA class I and class II types were available, the types were taken from metadata supplied by the sample provider, not from assay-based typing.

General study outcomes and caveats: The quantity of clinical and demographic metadata differed by source and by participant and was supplied without curation.

Samples from volunteer blood donors who had recovered from COVID-19 were contributed by a second Seattle source. Each collaborating institution followed its own protocols to collect whole blood in K2EDTA tubes. For TCRbeta analysis, collaborator samples were shipped as frozen whole blood, as isolated PBMCs, or as DNA extracted from either sample type. Based on the germline V gene (reference sequence), the CDR1 and CDR2 sequences are LNHNV and YYDKDF. The CDR3, from cysteine to phenylalanine, totals 15 residues. The only DNA kept is the CDR3, 45 bases in frame from the first base. The junction shows trimming of 0 bases on V and 8 bases on J, plus 16 bases between the germline ends.

The rearranged segments are TRBV15 and TRBJ1-2; tentative D gene TRBD1, with 5 bases matching. Sequenced input: peripheral blood. The clonotype comes from a young woman who had recovered from COVID-19. The CDR3 protein: CATSREPGTKGGYTF. At the DNA level, the sequence is TGTGCCACCAGCAGAGAGCCGGGTACTAAGGGGGGCTACACCTTC.